The entry below describes one T cell receptor (beta chain). This clone's antigen is unknown. No base quality values were provided; no much bigger clone lies one nucleotide off. The roughly 37 donors, aged roughly 6 to 95 years, were systemically healthy Caucasian individuals from Russia. Each donor gave 8 to 10 milliliters of peripheral blood, drawn into EDTA-treated Vacutainer tubes. Ficoll-Paque density-gradient centrifugation was used to isolate PBMCs, with at least 6.5 million obtained per sample. Total RNA, at least 6 micrograms per sample, was extracted from PBMCs with Trizol reagent. The percentages of naive CD45RAhigh/CD27high T cells were determined by flow cytometry on a PBMC aliquot from every donor. The library was generated by 5' RACE. These reads were obtained on an Illumina HiSeq 2500. The second PCR ran for about 6 to 12 cycles and used a J-beta primer mix along with a sample-barcoded 5' primer. A template-switch 5' adaptor carrying 12 random nucleotides introduced a unique molecular identifier onto each TCR beta cDNA molecule. Each sample yielded at least 3 million CDR3-containing paired-end reads. First-strand cDNA synthesis was performed from all RNA using the Mint cDNA synthesis kit, with priming by a TRBC-specific oligonucleotide. All cDNA was treated with uracil-DNA glycosylase and then went through a first 18-cycle PCR with the universal primers M1SS and BC2_uni_R. The original pipeline was this. Normalization of each sample was performed by random selection of 1 million high-quality reads, each carrying a distinct molecular identifier. Reads with shared molecular identifiers were discarded instead of being binned into consensus sequences. MiTCR, set to a Q25 quality threshold and the strictest error-elimination algorithm, was used for CDR3 identification, clonotype clustering and error correction. Lower-bound total TCR beta diversity was estimated with a nonparametric unseen species model using Euler transformation. TCRdb redid the processing of the public reads, applying fastp at Q25 and MiXCR, and retained in-frame beta chains. Rows are unified per CDR3 protein, each entry keeping the most common DNA and genes. V and J calls and clone size were set by TCRdb, not the authors. The sample table contains 1 million or so distinct CDR3 sequences; only one count was recorded for less than 50% of them. Of the sample, approximately 17% falls within the top ten clones.

The data were taken from a study of blood T cells in healthy people across ages (dated by TCRdb to between 2014 and 2017). Concerning the study at large: Template switching captured roughly one uniquely barcoded TCR beta cDNA molecule per two T cells in model experiments. Age-related changes in TCR beta repertoire diversity were measured in the study by deep sequencing normalized with unique cDNA molecular identifiers. The donors were divided into four age groups: young (average approximately 16 years), middle-aged (about 41), aged (about 62) and long-lived (roughly 82). To avoid experimental bias, donors of different ages were spread randomly across the sequencing lanes. The study analyzed two additional independent replicas of 1 million unique cDNA reads from the same blood draw for two donors, one aged 18 to 30 and one aged 80 or older. Overall results and qualifications from the work: Compared with the aged group, the long-lived group had more naive CD4+ T cells, fewer expanded clones and increased TCR diversity, a pattern suggesting age selection. There was a strong correlation between observed TCR beta diversity and the percentage of naive T cells measured by flow cytometry. Because donor CMV infection status was unknown, age-related changes in expanded clonotypes were potentially confounded. Estimates of total diversity from one million sequenced T cells were regarded as lower bounds and underestimates. Since profiling was done on bulk unsorted PBMCs, naive and antigen-experienced compartments could not be conclusively compared. Observed TCR beta diversity per million T cells fell roughly linearly with age, and a significant reduction was already apparent by age about 38.

The germline V gene (reference sequence) supplies CDR1 MNHEY and CDR2 SMNVEV. The CDR3 holds 15 amino acids from the cysteine to the phenylalanine. Only the CDR3 region is kept as DNA, spanning 45 bases read in frame from base 1. V is cut by 0 bases and J by 8 bases, and the space between the germline ends is 14 bases. Sequencing was done on a sample of blood. This clonotype was obtained from a woman aged 55-75 years in good health. The chain is made from TRBV27 and TRBJ2-4; no D gene is confidently identified. The DNA is as follows: TGTGCCAGCAGTTTATCGAGACTCCCGGCGGACATTCAGTACTTC. The translation is CASSLSRLPADIQYF.